These T cell receptor beta chains were read from a single sample in a study of regulatory T cells in long-lasting Graves disease. TCRdb re-derived calls from the multiplex PCR reads in MiXCR, one entry per CDR3 protein. The sample records approximately 300,000 distinct CDR3 sequences, 15% to 20% being singletons. This specimen was peripheral blood mononuclear cells (PBMCs), taken at new diagnosis, from a patient treated with antithyroid drugs. The source of these receptors is a female donor with Graves disease. Both conserved end residues are trimmed from each CDR3. Each record gives: J gene, V gene, CDR3 protein.

TRBJ2-1,TRBV15,ATSRDAGAGHQHNEQF
TRBJ2-3,TRBV19,ASSSRVAGRADTRY
TRBJ1-5,TRBV27,ASSYQMGNQPQH
TRBJ1-1,TRBV6-5,ASSYPPGSLNTEAF
TRBJ1-3,TRBV12-3/TRBV12-4,ASSPGTTLVNTIY
NA,TRBV2,ASRTSGSTYNEQF
TRBJ1-1,TRBV3-1,ASSSGTVNTEAF
TRBJ1-2,TRBV3-1,ASSQDRQALYGYT
TRBJ1-3,TRBV5-1,ASSSRQGLTGNTIY
TRBJ2-2,TRBV18,ASSDDRGRNTGELF
TRBJ2-7,TRBV2,ASSRDQAYEQY
TRBJ2-2,TRBV19,ASSIIGAGPGELF
TRBJ2-1,TRBV20-1,STDRLGGLEMKQF
TRBJ2-7,TRBV6-2/TRBV6-3,ASSLAMRNEQY
TRBJ2-1,TRBV5-1,ASSLGGFSYNEQF
TRBJ2-6,TRBV15,ATSRVVGSGANVLT
TRBJ2-1,TRBV7-2,ASRPAGGYNEQF
TRBJ2-7,TRBV20-1,SARGGAEARFEQY
TRBJ2-5,TRBV28,ASSGDRMETQY
TRBJ2-7,TRBV3-1,ASSQSLAVPYEQY
TRBJ1-1,TRBV7-2,ASSLIDRRGVEAF
TRBJ1-1,TRBV7-2,ASSLDAGMNTEAF
TRBJ2-7,TRBV5-1,ASSLAPATGDYTYEQY
TRBJ2-2,TRBV19,ASSPLIQGGPNTGELF
TRBJ2-7,TRBV27,ASSFLSGSQLYEQY
TRBJ2-7,TRBV7-9,ASSLGGSSHEQY
TRBJ2-1,TRBV19,ASSIPIRLAGAVYNEQF
TRBJ2-1,TRBV2,ASQRSSYNEQF
TRBJ1-1,TRBV11-3,ASSPDRGMNTEAF
TRBJ2-7,TRBV7-9,ASSLHGDGTYEQY
TRBJ2-1,TRBV19,ASSIDAGGFGNEQF
TRBJ1-5,TRBV19,ASSRVGTVVINQPQH